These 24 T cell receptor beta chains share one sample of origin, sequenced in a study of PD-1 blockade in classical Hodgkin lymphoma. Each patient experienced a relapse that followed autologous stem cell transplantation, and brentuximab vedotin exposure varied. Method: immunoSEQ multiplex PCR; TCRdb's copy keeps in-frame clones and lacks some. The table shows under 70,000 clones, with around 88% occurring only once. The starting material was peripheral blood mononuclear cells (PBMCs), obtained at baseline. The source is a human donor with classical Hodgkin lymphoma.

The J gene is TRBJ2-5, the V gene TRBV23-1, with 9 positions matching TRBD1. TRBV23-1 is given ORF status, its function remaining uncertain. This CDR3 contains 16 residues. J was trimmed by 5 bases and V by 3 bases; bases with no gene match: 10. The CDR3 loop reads CASSHLTGGLGETQYF. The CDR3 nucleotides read TGCGCCAGCAGTCATCTTACAGGGGGCTTGGGGGAGACCCAGTACTTC.

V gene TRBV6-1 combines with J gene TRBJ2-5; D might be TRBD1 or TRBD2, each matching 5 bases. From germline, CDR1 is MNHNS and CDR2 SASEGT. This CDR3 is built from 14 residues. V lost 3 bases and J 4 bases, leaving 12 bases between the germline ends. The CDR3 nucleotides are TGTGCCAGCAGTGAGTTCAGGGACCCAGAGACCCAGTACTTC. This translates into CASSEFRDPETQYF.

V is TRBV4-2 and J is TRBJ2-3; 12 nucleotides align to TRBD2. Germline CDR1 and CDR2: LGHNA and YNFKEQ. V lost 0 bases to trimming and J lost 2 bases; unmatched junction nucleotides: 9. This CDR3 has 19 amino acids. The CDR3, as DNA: TGTGCCAGCAGCCAAGAGTCGGCTAGCGGGGGGGGTTACACAGATACGCAGTATTTT. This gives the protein CASSQESASGGGYTDTQYF.

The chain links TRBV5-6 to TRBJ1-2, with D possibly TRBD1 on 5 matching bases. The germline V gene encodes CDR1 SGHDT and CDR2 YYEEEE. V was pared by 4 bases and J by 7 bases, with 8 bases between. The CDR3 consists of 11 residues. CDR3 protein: CASSGAGGYTF. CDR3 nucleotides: TGTGCCAGCAGCGGGGCGGGTGGCTACACCTTC.

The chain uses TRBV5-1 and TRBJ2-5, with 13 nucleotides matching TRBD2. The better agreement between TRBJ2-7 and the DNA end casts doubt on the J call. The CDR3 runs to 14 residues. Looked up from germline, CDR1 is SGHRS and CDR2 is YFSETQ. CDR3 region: CASSRTSGGYEQYF. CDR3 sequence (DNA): TGCGCCAGCAGCCGGACTAGCGGGGGCTACGAGCAGTACTTC.

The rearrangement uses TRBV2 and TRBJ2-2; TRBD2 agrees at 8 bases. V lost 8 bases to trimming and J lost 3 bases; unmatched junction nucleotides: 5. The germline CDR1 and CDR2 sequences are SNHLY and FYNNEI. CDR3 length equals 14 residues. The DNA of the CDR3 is TGTGCCAGCCTATTGCGGGGGGACACCGGGGAGCTGTTTTTT. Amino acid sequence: CASLLRGDTGELFF.

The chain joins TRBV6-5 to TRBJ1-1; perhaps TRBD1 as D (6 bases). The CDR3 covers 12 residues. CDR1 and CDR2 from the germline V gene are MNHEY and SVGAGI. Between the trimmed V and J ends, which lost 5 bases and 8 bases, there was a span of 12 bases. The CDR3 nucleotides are TGTGCCAGCAGTAGGGGACATGGGGAAGCTTTCTTT. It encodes CASSRGHGEAFF.

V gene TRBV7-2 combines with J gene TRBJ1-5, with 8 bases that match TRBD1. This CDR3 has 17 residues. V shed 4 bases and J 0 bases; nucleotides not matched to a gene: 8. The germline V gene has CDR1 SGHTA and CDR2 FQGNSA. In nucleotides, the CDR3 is TGTGCCAGCAGCTCCCCCGGGACAGGTCTTAGCAATCAGCCCCAGCATTTT. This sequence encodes CASSSPGTGLSNQPQHF. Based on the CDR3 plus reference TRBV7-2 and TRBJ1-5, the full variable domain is GAGVSQSPSNKVTEKGKDVELRCDPISGHTALYWYRQSLGQGLEFLIYFQGNSAPDKSGLPSDRFSAERTGGSVSTLTIQRTQQEDSAVYLCASSSPGTGLSNQPQHFGDGTRLSIL.

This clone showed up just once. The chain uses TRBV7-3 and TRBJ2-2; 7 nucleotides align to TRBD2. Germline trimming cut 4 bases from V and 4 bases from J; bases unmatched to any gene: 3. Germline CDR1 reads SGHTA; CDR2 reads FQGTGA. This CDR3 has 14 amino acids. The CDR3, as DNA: TGTGCCAGCAGCTGGGGACTAAGCACCGGGGAGCTGTTTTTT. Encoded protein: CASSWGLSTGELFF.

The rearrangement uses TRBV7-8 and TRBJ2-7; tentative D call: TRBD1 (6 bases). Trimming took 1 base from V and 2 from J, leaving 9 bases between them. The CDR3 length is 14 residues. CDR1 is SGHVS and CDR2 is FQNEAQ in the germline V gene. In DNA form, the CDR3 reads TGTGCCAGCAGCTTAGGGACAGTGACCTACGAGCAGTACTTC. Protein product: CASSLGTVTYEQYF.

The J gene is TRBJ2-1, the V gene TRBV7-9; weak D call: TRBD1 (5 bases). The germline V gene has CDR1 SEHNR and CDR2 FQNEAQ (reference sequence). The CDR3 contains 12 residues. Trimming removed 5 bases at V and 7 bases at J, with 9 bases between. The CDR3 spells CASSRQGNEQFF. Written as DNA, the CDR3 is TGTGCCAGCAGCCGGCAGGGAAATGAGCAGTTCTTC.

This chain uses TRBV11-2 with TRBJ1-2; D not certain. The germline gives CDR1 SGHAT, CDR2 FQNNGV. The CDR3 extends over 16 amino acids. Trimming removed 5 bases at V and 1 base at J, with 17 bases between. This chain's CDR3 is CASSTQQLSRNYGYTF. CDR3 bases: TGTGCCAGCAGCACCCAACAGCTCTCCCGTAACTATGGCTACACCTTC. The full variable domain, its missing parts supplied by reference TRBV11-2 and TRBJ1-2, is EAGVAQSPRYKIIEKRQSVAFWCNPISGHATLYWYQQILGQGPKLLIQFQNNGVVDDSQLPKDRFSAERLKGVDSTLKIQPAKLEDSAVYLCASSTQQLSRNYGYTFGSGTRLTVV.

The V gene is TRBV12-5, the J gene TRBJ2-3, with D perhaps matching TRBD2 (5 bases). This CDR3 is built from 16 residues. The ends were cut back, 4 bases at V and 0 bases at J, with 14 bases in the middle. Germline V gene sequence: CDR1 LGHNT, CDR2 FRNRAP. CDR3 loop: CASGSWTDSSTDTQYF. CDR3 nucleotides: TGTGCTAGTGGTTCGTGGACGGACTCTAGCACAGATACGCAGTATTTT.

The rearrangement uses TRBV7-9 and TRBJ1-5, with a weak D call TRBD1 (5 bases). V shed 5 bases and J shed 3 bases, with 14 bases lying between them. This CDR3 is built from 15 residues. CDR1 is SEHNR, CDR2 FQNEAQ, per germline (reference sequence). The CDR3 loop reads CASSPAPGSNQPQHF. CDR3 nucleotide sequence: TGTGCCAGCAGCCCCGCTCCAGGGTCCAATCAGCCCCAGCATTTT. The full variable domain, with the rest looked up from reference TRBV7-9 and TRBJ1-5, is DTGVSQNPRHKITKRGQNVTFRCDPISEHNRLYWYRQTLGQGPEFLTYFQNEAQLEKSRLLSDRFSAERPKGSFSTLEIQRTEQGDSAMYLCASSPAPGSNQPQHFGDGTRLSIL.

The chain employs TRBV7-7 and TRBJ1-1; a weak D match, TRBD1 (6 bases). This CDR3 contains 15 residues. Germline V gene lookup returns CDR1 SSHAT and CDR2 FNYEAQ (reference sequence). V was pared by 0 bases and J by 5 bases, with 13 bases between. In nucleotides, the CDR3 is TGTGCCAGCAGCTTAGCCTACAGGGTTTATACTGAAGCTTTCTTT. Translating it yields CASSLAYRVYTEAFF.

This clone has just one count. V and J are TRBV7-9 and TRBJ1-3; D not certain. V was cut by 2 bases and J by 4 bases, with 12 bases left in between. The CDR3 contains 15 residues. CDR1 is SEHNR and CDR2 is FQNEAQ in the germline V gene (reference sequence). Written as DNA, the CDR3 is TGTGCCAGCAGCTTATCCAGCAACGCAGGAAACACCATATATTTT. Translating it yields CASSLSSNAGNTIYF.

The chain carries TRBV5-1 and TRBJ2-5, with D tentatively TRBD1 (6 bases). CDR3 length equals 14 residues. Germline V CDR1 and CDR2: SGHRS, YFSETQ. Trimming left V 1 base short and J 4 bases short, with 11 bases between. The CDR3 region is CASSLFRGAETQYF. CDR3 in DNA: TGCGCCAGCAGCTTGTTCAGGGGCGCAGAGACCCAGTACTTC.

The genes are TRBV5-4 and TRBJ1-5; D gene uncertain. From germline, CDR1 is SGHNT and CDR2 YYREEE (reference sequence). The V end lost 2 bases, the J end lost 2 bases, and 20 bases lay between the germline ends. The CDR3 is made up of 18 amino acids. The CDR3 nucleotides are TGTGCCAGCAGCTTTGTGGATATCCGAACCGGTGGCAATCAGCCCCAGCATTTT. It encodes CASSFVDIRTGGNQPQHF. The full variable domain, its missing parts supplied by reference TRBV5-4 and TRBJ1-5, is ETGVTQSPTHLIKTRGQQVTLRCSSQSGHNTVSWYQQALGQGPQFIFQYYREEENGRGNFPPRFSGLQFPNYSSELNVNALELDDSALYLCASSFVDIRTGGNQPQHFGDGTRLSIL.

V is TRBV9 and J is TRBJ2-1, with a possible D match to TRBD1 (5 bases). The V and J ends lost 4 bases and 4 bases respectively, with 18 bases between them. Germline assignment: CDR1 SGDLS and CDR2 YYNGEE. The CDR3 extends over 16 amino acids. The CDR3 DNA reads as TGTGCCAGCAGCCCCCCCGAACCAGGGCAATACAATGAGCAGTTCTTC. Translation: CASSPPEPGQYNEQFF.

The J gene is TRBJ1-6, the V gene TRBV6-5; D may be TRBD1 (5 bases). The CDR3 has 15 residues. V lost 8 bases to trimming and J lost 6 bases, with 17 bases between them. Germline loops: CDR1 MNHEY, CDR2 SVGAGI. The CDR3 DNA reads TGTGCCAGCGGGACCAGGGAAACTCGTAATTCACCCCTCCACTTT. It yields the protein CASGTRETRNSPLHF.

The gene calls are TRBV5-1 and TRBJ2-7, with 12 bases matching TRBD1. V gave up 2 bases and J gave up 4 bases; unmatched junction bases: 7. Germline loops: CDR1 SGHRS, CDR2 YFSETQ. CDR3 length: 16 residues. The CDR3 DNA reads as TGCGCCAGCAGCTTTACGACGGGACAGGGGGCTTACGAGCAGTACTTC. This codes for CASSFTTGQGAYEQYF.

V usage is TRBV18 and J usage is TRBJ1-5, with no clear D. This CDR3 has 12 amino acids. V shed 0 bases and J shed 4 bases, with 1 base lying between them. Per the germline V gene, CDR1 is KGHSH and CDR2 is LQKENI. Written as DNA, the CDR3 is TGTGCCAGCTCACCACCAAATCAGCCCCAGCATTTT. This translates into CASSPPNQPQHF. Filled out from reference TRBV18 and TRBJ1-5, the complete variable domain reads NAGVMQNPRHLVRRRGQEARLRCSPMKGHSHVYWYRQLPEEGLKFMVYLQKENIIDESGMPKERFSAEFPKEGPSILRIQQVVRGDSAAYFCASSPPNQPQHFGDGTRLSIL.

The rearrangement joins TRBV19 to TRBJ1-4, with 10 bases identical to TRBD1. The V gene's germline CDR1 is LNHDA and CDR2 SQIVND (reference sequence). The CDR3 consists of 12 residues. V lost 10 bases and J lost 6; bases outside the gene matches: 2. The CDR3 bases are TGTGCCATTGGACAGGGGGATGAAAAACTGTTTTTT. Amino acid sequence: CAIGQGDEKLFF.

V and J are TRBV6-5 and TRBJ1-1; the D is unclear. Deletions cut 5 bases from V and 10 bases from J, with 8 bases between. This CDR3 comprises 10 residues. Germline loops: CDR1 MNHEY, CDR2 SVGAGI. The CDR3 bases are TGTGCCAGCAGTGATTCCGGAGCTTTCTTT. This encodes CASSDSGAFF.